This T cell receptor (beta chain) appears in the sequencing data of a study of a mutant IDH1 vaccine in newly diagnosed glioma. Study-level information: Every participant had undergone radiotherapy, temozolomide, or both before, and most underwent both.

Clones were read by immunoSEQ multiplex PCR, and TCRdb kept only the in-frame ones, dropping some. Seen here are 50,000 to 65,000 clones, about 80% observed once, and the top ten hold over 1.5%. In the case of this clone: Its antigen is unknown.

CDR1 and CDR2 from the germline V gene are LGHNA and YNFKEQ. The trim removed 1 base at V and 8 bases at J, leaving 4 bases unmatched. This CDR3 has 15 amino acids. Whole-study findings and limits: Among patients, around 93% showed immune responses induced by the vaccine. No link was apparently found between pseudoprogression and changes in top peripheral T cell clonotypes.

As for time point: baseline, week 1 (first vaccination visit). The treatment was: pre-vaccination baseline after standard-of-care therapy. New WHO grade 3 or 4 astrocytomas that were IDH1-mutant and ATRX-lost had been found in donors. The rearrangement joins TRBV4-2 to TRBJ2-1; the match to TRBD1 covers 11 bases. The source is a woman aged 40 to 50 with glioma. This material consisted of PBMCs, taken from a glioma patient treated with radiotherapy, temozolomide or both. The CDR3 is CASSQVGQGEDEQFF. DNA for the CDR3: TGTGCCAGCAGCCAAGTGGGACAGGGGGAGGATGAGCAGTTCTTC.